The clone carrying this TCR beta chain was picked up many times. These data come from a study of T cells in Graves' hyperthyroidism and ophthalmopathy. Not enrolled were patients with uncontrolled infection, other autoimmune disease, pregnancy or lactation. Using around 10 ml of fresh peripheral blood, PBMCs were prepared. Authors of the study amplified TCR beta CDR3 regions from RNA transcripts. A first-round RT-PCR of the TCR CDR3 used the HTBI primer set. TCRdb independently ran MiXCR on the multiplex PCR reads; one entry per CDR3 protein. The table includes some 180,000 distinct CDR3 sequences, around 15% detected once. The sequenced sample was blood. This TCR was recovered from a woman aged 45-65 years with Graves' hyperthyroidism.

CDR3 amino acids: CASSPTGKNGYTF. CDR3 nucleotide sequence: TGTGCCAGCAGCCCGACAGGGAAGAATGGCTACACCTTC. V gene TRBV7-9 combines with J gene TRBJ1-2, with TRBD1 matching over 7 bases. The V and J ends lost 5 bases and 6 bases, in that order; junction bases with no gene match: 6. Germline values: CDR1 SEHNR, CDR2 FQNEAQ (reference sequence). The CDR3 is 13 residues long.